This T cell receptor (beta chain) was recorded in a study of T cells in Graves' hyperthyroidism and ophthalmopathy. General study points: For ophthalmopathy, model prediction preceded onset by a median about 6.4 months. Most thyroid-expanded clonotypes above 0.001 were also found in blood. Stable hyperthyroidism and ophthalmopathy were separated using 13 V-J signatures.

RNA transcripts gave rise to amplified TCR beta CDR3 regions. The TCR CDR3 was amplified in a first-round RT-PCR using the HTBI primer set. TCRdb re-called the multiplex PCR reads with MiXCR, one entry per CDR3 protein. The sample has 450,000 to 700,000 distinct CDR3 sequences, around 45% seen once. Deletions cut 1 base from V and 4 bases from J, with 25 bases between. Germline CDR1 is DFQATT and CDR2 is SNEGSKA (reference sequence). The CDR3 sequence is 18 residues long. Notes on this clonotype: No antigen is known for it.

Exclusion criteria comprised uncontrolled infection, other autoimmune disease, pregnancy or lactation. This chain joins TRBV20-1 and TRBJ2-5; the D call may be TRBD1 or TRBD2 (5 bases each). This receptor was obtained from an adult woman with Graves' disease, either hyperthyroidism or ophthalmopathy (not recorded which). What was sequenced was peripheral blood or thyroid tissue (not recorded which). The CDR3 region has the DNA TGCAGTGCTAGAGCTATGGGGGTAGTGGGAGATGGGGGAGAGACCCAGTACTTC. Its translation: CSARAMGVVGDGGETQYF.